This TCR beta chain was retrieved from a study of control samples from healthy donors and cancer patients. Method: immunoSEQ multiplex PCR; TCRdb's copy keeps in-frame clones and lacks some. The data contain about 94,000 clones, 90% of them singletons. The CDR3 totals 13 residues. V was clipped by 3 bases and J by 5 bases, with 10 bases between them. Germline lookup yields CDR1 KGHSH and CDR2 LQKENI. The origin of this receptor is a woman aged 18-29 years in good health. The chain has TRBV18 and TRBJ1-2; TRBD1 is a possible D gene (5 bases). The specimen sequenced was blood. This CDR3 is CASSPPGVYGYTF. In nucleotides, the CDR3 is TGTGCCAGCTCACCTCCGGGGGTATATGGCTACACCTTC.